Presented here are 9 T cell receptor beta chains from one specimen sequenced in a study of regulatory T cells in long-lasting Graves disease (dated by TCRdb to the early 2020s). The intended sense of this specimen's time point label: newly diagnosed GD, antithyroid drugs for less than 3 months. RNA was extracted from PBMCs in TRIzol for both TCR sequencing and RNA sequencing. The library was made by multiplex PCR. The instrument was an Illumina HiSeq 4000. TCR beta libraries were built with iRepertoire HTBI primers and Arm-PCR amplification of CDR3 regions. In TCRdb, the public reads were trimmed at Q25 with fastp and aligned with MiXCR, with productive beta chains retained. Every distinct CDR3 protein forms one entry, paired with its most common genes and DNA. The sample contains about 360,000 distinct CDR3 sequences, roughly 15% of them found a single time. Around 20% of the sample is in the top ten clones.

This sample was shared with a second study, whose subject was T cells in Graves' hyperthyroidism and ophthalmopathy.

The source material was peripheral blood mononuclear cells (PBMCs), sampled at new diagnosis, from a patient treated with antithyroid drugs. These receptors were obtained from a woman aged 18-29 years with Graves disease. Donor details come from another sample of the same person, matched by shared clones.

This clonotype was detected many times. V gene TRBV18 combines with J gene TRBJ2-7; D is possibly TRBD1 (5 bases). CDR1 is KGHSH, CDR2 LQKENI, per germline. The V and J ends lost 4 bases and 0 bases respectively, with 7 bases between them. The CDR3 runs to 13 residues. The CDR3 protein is CASSRQSSYEQYF. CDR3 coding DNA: TGTGCCAGCTCACGACAGAGCTCCTACGAGCAGTACTTC.

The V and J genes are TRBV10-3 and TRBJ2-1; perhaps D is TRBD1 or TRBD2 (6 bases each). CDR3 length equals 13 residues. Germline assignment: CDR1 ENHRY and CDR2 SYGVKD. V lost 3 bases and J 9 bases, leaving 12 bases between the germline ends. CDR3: CAISETQGGEQFF. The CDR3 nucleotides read TGTGCCATCAGTGAAACACAGGGAGGTGAGCAGTTCTTC.

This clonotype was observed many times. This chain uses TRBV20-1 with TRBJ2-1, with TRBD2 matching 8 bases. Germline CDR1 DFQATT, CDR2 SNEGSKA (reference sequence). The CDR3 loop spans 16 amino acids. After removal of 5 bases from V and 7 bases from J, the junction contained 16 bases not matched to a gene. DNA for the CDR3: TGCAGTGCTTATGGGACTAGGCGGTTGATTCGGAATGAGCAGTTCTTC. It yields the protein CSAYGTRRLIRNEQFF.

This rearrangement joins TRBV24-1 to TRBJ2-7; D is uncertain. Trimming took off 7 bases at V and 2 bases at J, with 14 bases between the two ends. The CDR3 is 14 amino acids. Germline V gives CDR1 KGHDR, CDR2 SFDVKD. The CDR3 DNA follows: TGTGCCACCAGATTTGGGTCGATACCCTACGAGCAGTACTTC. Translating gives CATRFGSIPYEQYF.

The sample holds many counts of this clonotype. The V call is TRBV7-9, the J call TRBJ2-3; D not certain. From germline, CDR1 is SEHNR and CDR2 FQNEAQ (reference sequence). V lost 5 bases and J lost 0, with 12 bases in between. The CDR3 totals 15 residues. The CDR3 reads CASSPGPISTDTQYF. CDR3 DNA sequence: TGTGCCAGCAGCCCTGGACCCATAAGCACAGATACGCAGTATTTT. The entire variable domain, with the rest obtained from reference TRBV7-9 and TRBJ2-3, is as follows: DTGVSQNPRHKITKRGQNVTFRCDPISEHNRLYWYRQTLGQGPEFLTYFQNEAQLEKSRLLSDRFSAERPKGSFSTLEIQRTEQGDSAMYLCASSPGPISTDTQYFGPGTRLTVL.

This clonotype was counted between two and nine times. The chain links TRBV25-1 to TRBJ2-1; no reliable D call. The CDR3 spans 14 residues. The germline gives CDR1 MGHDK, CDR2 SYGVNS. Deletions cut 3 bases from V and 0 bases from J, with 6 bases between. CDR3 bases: TGTGCCAGCAGTGACGTCCTCTCCTACAATGAGCAGTTCTTC. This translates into CASSDVLSYNEQFF. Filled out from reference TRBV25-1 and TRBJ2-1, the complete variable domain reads EADIYQTPRYLVIGTGKKITLECSQTMGHDKMYWYQQDPGMELHLIHYSYGVNSTEKGDLSSESTVSRIRTEHFPLTLESARPSHTSQYLCASSDVLSYNEQFFGPGTRLTVL.

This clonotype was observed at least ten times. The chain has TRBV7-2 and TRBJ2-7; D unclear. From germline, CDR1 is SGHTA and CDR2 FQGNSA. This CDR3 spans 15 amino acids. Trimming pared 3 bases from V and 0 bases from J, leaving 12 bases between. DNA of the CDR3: TGTGCCAGCAGCTTTCCCGGACCTAACTCCTACGAGCAGTACTTC. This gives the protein CASSFPGPNSYEQYF.

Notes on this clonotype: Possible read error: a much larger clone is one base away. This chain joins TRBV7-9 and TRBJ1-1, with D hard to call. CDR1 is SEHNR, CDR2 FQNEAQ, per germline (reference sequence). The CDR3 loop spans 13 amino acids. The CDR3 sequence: CACREGGNTEAFF. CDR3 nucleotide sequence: TGTGCCTGCAGAGAAGGTGGGAACACTGAAGCTTTCTTT.

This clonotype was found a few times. CDR3 region: CASSPPSSTSGFYNEQFF. For the CDR3, the DNA is TGTGCCAGCAGCCCACCCTCCTCGACTAGCGGATTCTACAATGAGCAGTTCTTC. J is TRBJ2-1 and V is TRBV2, with 9 bases that match TRBD2. Germline CDR1 is SNHLY and CDR2 is FYNNEI. Trimming cost V 6 bases and J 3 bases; bases outside gene matches: 15. The CDR3 totals 18 residues. Looking up the rest from reference TRBV2 and TRBJ2-1 gives the full variable domain: EPEVTQTPSHQVTQMGQEVILRCVPISNHLYFYWYRQILGQKVEFLVSFYNNEISEKSEIFDDQFSVERPDGSNFTLKIRSTKLEDSAMYFCASSPPSSTSGFYNEQFFGPGTRLTVL.